A selection of T cell receptor beta chains follows, all from one sample in a study of T-cell reconstitution after alpha-beta-depleted transplantation in children. MiXCR, run by TCRdb on the PCR reads, gives a single entry per CDR3 protein. The data show some 550,000 distinct CDR3 sequences, around 17% seen once. This sample comprised PBMCs from the stem cell graft donor, obtained from the stem cell graft. The receptors stem from a human donor who donated a stem cell graft to a child with acute lymphoblastic leukemia. The CDR3 runs from the conserved cysteine through the conserved F or W. Fields, in order: J gene, CDR3 length, V gene, CDR3 protein.

TRBJ2-1	16	TRBV7-9	CASDTSGTVTYNEQFF
TRBJ2-1	18	TRBV11-2	CASSSLRGTSGAYNEQFF
TRBJ2-7	19	TRBV4-2	CASSQDPSVSRLAPYEQYF
TRBJ2-7	15	TRBV15	CATSRVAGHSYEQYF
TRBJ1-3	15	TRBV7-2	CASGFYRGRRNTIYF
TRBJ2-1	16	TRBV9	CASRNFSGSSYNEQFF
TRBJ2-3	16	TRBV27	CASSFLWGGGTDTQYF
TRBJ1-2	14	TRBV6-5	CASSYFQGNYGYTF
TRBJ2-1	15	TRBV27	CASSLWRGPYNEQFF
TRBJ2-3	14	TRBV25-1	CASSELGFENTQYF
TRBJ1-1	13	TRBV20-1	CSAIGREDTEAFF
TRBJ2-3	13	TRBV27	CASSFSGADTQYF
TRBJ1-5	15	TRBV25-1	CASSEPRWANQPQHF
TRBJ2-1	12	TRBV7-9	CASSLRVNEQFF
TRBJ1-5	14	TRBV7-2	CASSPRGPGQPQHF
TRBJ2-1	12	TRBV9	CASSVLGSEQFF
TRBJ2-1	20	TRBV5-1	CASREGDGVRLAGGPGEQFF
TRBJ2-7	16	TRBV5-1	CASSLRDQTLNYEQYF
TRBJ1-1	16	TRBV12-3/TRBV12-4	CASSFLRLTENTEAFF
TRBJ1-3	17	TRBV6-1	CASSTPAQGASGNTIYF
TRBJ2-5	14	TRBV7-3	CASSPAPSSETQYF
TRBJ1-1	14	TRBV5-5	CASSWTQGSTEAFF
TRBJ1-2	12	TRBV7-9	CASSSGQGGYTF
TRBJ2-5	16	TRBV7-9	CASSFDEGYRGETQYF
TRBJ2-7	10	TRBV29-1	CSVQGYEQYF
TRBJ2-2	13	TRBV6-1	CASSEVRTGELFF
TRBJ2-1	11	TRBV29-1	CSVEGIGEQFF
TRBJ1-1	17	TRBV5-1	CASSFDLQVYGNTEAFF
TRBJ2-1	15	TRBV5-1	CASSLFGSGDNEQFF
TRBJ1-2	12	TRBV20-1	CSAPDGQRGYTF
TRBJ2-5	14	TRBV27	CASSLGPYEETQYF
TRBJ1-2	14	TRBV7-2	CASSSYVSNYGYTF
TRBJ1-5	15	TRBV19	CASRFQTVSNQPQHF
TRBJ2-5	13	TRBV12-3/TRBV12-4	CASGRTSQETQYF
TRBJ2-1	13	TRBV5-1	CASSRALATEQFF
TRBJ2-7	16	TRBV9	CASSVDMGQVKGEQYF
TRBJ1-3	14	TRBV7-9	CAARALSSGNTIYF
TRBJ1-1	14	TRBV5-1	CASSNGTGNTEAFF
TRBJ1-1	16	TRBV7-2	CASSLESGSANTEAFF
TRBJ2-3	15	TRBV12-3/TRBV12-4	CASRSVLAGVDTQYF
TRBJ1-5	13	TRBV6-5	CASSYSPSQPQHF
TRBJ2-1	16	TRBV5-1	CASSLTGGISVDEQFF
TRBJ2-6	19	TRBV5-1	CASSIPSGGRLTGANVLTF
TRBJ2-2	15	TRBV15	CATSRVRANTGELFF